A single sample gave rise to the 10 T cell receptor beta chains below, sequenced in a study of T cell changes during pregnancy in multiple sclerosis. Using immunoSEQ multiplex PCR, the repertoire was profiled, and TCRdb retains in-frame clones only, with some absent. This sample carries more than 40,000 clones, 90% to 95% of them seen once, and the ten largest clones take less than 0.65%. The specimen comprised CD4+ T cells from peripheral blood mononuclear cells, sampled in the second trimester of pregnancy. The receptors originated from a female donor with multiple sclerosis, enrolled in a pregnancy study.

The rearrangement uses TRBV18 and TRBJ1-1; D is perhaps TRBD1 (5 bases). This CDR3 has 16 residues. The germline gives CDR1 KGHSH, CDR2 LQKENI. The ends were cut back, 5 bases at V and 3 bases at J, with 19 bases in the middle. CDR3 sequence: CASSTGGRALYTEAFF. The CDR3 coding sequence is TGTGCCAGCTCAACTGGTGGCAGGGCTCTGTACACTGAAGCTTTCTTT.

The chain uses TRBV18 and TRBJ2-7; D not resolved. Deletions cut 3 bases from V and 4 bases from J, with 7 bases between. The CDR3 is 12 amino acids. Germline V gene data show CDR1 as KGHSH and CDR2 as LQKENI. The DNA of the CDR3 is TGTGCCAGCTCACCTGAAGAGTACGAGCAGTACTTC. Amino acids: CASSPEEYEQYF.

The chain links TRBV30 to TRBJ1-2; 12 bases fit TRBD1. The CDR3 has 13 amino acids. V shed 3 bases and J 7 bases; nucleotides not matched to a gene: 3. CDR1 GTSNPN and CDR2 SVGIG come from the germline V gene (reference sequence). The CDR3 region has the DNA TGTGCCTGGAGCCCGGGACAGGGGGCTGGCTACACCTTC. It is translated as CAWSPGQGAGYTF.

The rearrangement links TRBV10-3 to TRBJ2-3; a possible D gene is TRBD1 (5 bases). This CDR3 has 16 residues. V lost 0 bases, J lost 2 bases, and 12 bases lay in between. Germline loops: CDR1 ENHRY, CDR2 SYGVKD. The CDR3 DNA reads as TGTGCCATCAGTGAGTCGTCAGGGAAGAACACAGATACGCAGTATTTT. This encodes CAISESSGKNTDTQYF.

The chain joins TRBV7-2 to TRBJ2-1; 7 bases map to TRBD2. Looked up from germline, CDR1 is SGHTA and CDR2 is FQGNSA. The CDR3 is made up of 16 amino acids. After removal of 1 base from V and 0 bases from J, the junction contained 3 bases not matched to a gene. This CDR3 is CASSLGSGVSYNEQFF. Written as DNA, the CDR3 is TGTGCCAGCAGCTTAGGGAGCGGGGTCTCCTACAATGAGCAGTTCTTC. The variable domain in full, with the rest retrieved from reference TRBV7-2 and TRBJ2-1, is GAGVSQSPSNKVTEKGKDVELRCDPISGHTALYWYRQSLGQGLEFLIYFQGNSAPDKSGLPSDRFSAERTGGSVSTLTIQRTQQEDSAVYLCASSLGSGVSYNEQFFGPGTRLTVL.

This chain links TRBV23-1 with TRBJ2-4; the match to TRBD1 covers 8 bases. TRBV23-1 qualifies as an ORF whose function is uncertain. With V trimmed by 0 bases and J by 7 bases, 5 bases remained unmatched. The CDR3 extends over 15 amino acids. CDR3 protein: CASSQSSGGGNIQYF. The CDR3 region has the DNA TGCGCCAGCAGTCAATCATCAGGGGGCGGGAACATTCAGTACTTC.

This rearrangement joins TRBV6-5 to TRBJ1-2, with 8 bases that match TRBD1. This CDR3 spans 15 amino acids. The J segment lost 5 bases and the V segment lost 0 bases, leaving 5 bases of the junction unmatched. Germline V gives CDR1 MNHEY, CDR2 SVGAGI. The CDR3: CASSYSADRVYGYTF. The CDR3, as DNA: TGTGCCAGCAGTTACTCTGCGGACAGGGTATATGGCTACACCTTC.

V usage is TRBV7-2 and J usage is TRBJ2-3; tentative D call: TRBD2 (6 bases). CDR3 size: 14 residues. V gave up 3 bases and J gave up 3 bases, with 10 bases separating them. Germline V gives CDR1 SGHTA, CDR2 FQGNSA. The DNA of the CDR3 is TGTGCCAGCAGCTTTGGGGGGTTGACAGATACGCAGTATTTT. This translates into CASSFGGLTDTQYF.

The rearrangement uses TRBV2 and TRBJ1-3; the D is unclear. This CDR3 contains 16 residues. Trimming stripped 5 bases from V and 0 bases from J, with 14 bases between. The V gene's germline CDR1 is SNHLY and CDR2 FYNNEI. CDR3 protein: CASSLLTPSSGNTIYF. In DNA form, the CDR3 reads TGTGCCAGCAGTTTATTGACTCCGAGCTCTGGAAACACCATATATTTT.

The chain is built from TRBV4-2 and TRBJ2-6; a weak D match, TRBD2 (6 bases). V lost 4 bases, J lost 0 bases, and 13 bases lay in between. The CDR3 sequence is 17 residues long. Germline loops: CDR1 LGHNA, CDR2 YNFKEQ. The CDR3 sequence: CASSPEGLNSGANVLTF. DNA of the CDR3: TGTGCCAGCAGCCCGGAGGGACTCAACTCTGGGGCCAACGTCCTGACTTTC.